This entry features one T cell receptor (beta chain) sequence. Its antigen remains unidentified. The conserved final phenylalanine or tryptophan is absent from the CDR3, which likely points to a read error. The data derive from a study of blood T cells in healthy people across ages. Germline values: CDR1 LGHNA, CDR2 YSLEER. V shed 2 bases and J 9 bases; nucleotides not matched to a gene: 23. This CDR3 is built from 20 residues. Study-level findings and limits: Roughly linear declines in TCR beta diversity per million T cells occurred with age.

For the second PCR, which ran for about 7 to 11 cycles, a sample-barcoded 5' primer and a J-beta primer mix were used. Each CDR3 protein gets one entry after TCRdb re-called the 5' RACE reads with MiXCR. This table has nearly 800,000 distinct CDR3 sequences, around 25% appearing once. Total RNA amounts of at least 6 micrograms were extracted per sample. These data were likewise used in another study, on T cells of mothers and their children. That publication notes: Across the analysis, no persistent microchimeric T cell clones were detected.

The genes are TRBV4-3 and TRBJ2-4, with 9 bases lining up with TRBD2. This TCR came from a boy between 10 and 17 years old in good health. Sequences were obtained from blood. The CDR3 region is CASSQSHSVTSGVLGSIQYL. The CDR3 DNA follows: TGCGCCAGCAGCCAATCCCATTCTGTGACTAGCGGAGTCCTCGGTAGCATTCAGTACCTC.